This T cell receptor beta chain was identified in a study of tumor and adjacent non-tumor tissue in lung cancer. Three rounds of nested PCR, following a modified ARM-PCR protocol, produced the TCRbeta library. TCRdb reprocessed the multiplex PCR reads with MiXCR, giving one entry per CDR3 protein. The table records approximately 100,000 distinct CDR3 sequences, 60% to 70% of them present only once. In its sample, this clonotype was seen a few times. Germline values: CDR1 GTSNPN, CDR2 SVGIG (reference sequence). Deletions cut 3 bases from V and 8 bases from J, with 14 bases between. The CDR3 runs 13 residues. No cell sorting was done before RNA was extracted from the tissue. More than 3 cm separated this lung sample from the edge of the tumor.

Sequencing was performed on distant non-tumor lung tissue. The clonotype originates from a man in his 60s with non-small cell lung cancer. The gene calls are TRBV30 and TRBJ2-1; the D is unclear. CDR3 sequence: CAWRGERADEQFF. CDR3 DNA sequence: TGTGCCTGGAGAGGCGAGAGAGCCGATGAGCAGTTCTTC.